This T cell receptor (beta chain) came from a study of T cell responses to AZD1222 COVID-19 vaccine. Germline assignment: CDR1 SGHNT and CDR2 YYREEE (reference sequence). The length of the CDR3 is 14 residues. The V end lost 0 bases, the J end lost 1 base, and 6 bases lay between the germline ends. Repertoires were generated with immunoSEQ multiplex PCR, while TCRdb's copy carries only in-frame clones and drops some. The table shows around 100,000 clones, with 80% to 95% occurring only once. In regard to this clone: Its antigen is as yet unknown.

Points from the study as a whole: Along spike, vaccine-associated CD4 TCRs were found throughout, with dominance at 160-218 and 743-854. Donor demographics were predominantly white British with a female majority; clonal diversity may be underestimated. Vaccination with two AZD1222 doses was followed by a rise in Spike-specific TCR breadth and depth.

Specimen: peripheral blood, collected on day 0 of AZD1222 vaccination. The rearrangement uses TRBV5-4 and TRBJ2-3; D may be TRBD2 (6 bases). The TCR comes from an adult in good health. CDR3 sequence: CASSLASGTDTQYF. In nucleotides, the CDR3 is TGTGCCAGCAGCTTGGCTAGCGGCACAGATACGCAGTATTTT.